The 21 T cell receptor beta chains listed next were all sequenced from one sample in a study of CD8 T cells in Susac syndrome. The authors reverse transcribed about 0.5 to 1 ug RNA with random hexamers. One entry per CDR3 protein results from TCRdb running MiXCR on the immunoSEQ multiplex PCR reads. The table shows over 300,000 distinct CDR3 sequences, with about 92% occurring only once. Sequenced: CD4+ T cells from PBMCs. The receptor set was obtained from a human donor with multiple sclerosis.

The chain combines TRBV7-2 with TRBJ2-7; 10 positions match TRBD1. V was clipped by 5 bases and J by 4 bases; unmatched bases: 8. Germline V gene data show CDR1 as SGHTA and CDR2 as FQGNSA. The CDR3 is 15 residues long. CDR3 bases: TGTGCCAGCAGCCACGGCGGACAGGGGGTTTACGAGCAGTACTTC. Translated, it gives CASSHGGQGVYEQYF.

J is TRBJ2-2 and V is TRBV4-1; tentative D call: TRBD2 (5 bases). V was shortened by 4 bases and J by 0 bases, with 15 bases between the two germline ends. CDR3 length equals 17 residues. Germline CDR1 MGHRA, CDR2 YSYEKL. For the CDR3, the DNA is TGCGCCAGCAGCCCTGCTTTGTGGGGAGCGAACACCGGGGAGCTGTTTTTT. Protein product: CASSPALWGANTGELFF.

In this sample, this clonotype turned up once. This CDR3 reads CASSSKRIYEQYF. The DNA for the CDR3 is TGTGCCAGCAGCTCCAAAAGGATCTACGAGCAGTACTTC. The chain has TRBV25-1 and TRBJ2-7; the D is unclear. The germline V gene has CDR1 MGHDK and CDR2 SYGVNS. With 6 bases removed from V and 3 bases from J, the gap between germline ends came to 12 bases. The CDR3 contains 13 residues.

The CDR3 region has the DNA TGTGCCTGGAGTGTATCAGGGGCCACTGAAGCTTTCTTT. As protein: CAWSVSGATEAFF. The rearrangement links TRBV30 to TRBJ1-1, with TRBD1 as a possible D gene (6 bases). This CDR3 contains 13 residues. V was cut by 0 bases and J by 4 bases, with 9 bases left in between. Germline V gene data show CDR1 as GTSNPN and CDR2 as SVGIG (reference sequence).

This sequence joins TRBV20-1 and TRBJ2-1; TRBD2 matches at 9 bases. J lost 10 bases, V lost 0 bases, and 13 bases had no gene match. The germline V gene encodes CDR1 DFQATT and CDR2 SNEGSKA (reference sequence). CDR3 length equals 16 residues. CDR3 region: CSARDWGGRATEEQFF. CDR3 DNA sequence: TGCAGTGCTAGAGATTGGGGCGGGAGGGCCACTGAAGAGCAGTTCTTC.

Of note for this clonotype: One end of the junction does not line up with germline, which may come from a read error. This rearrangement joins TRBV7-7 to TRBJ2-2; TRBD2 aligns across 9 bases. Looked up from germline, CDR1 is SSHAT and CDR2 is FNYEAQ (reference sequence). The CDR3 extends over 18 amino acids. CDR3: CASSLRVSGGPNTGELFF. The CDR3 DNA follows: TGTGCTAGCAGCCTGAGGGTTAGCGGGGGCCCAAACACCGGGGAGCTGTTTTTT.

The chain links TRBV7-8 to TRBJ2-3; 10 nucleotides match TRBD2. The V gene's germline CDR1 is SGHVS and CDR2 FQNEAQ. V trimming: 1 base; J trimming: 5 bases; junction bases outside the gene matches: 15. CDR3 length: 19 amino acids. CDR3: CASSLDRLAGDQRRDTQYF. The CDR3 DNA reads TGTGCCAGCAGCTTAGATCGGCTAGCGGGGGATCAAAGACGAGATACGCAGTATTTT.

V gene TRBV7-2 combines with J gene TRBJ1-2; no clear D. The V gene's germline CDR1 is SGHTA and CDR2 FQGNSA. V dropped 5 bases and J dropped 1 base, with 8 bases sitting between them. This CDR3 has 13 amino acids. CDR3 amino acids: CASSAQLNYGYTF. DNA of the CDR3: TGTGCCAGCAGCGCACAGCTTAACTATGGCTACACCTTC.

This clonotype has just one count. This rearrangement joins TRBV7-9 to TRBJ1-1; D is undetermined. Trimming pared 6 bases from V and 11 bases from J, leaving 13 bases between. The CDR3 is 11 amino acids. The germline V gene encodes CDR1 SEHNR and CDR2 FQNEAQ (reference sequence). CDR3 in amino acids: CASSRRPGAFF. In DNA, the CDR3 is TGTGCCAGCAGTCGACGGCCGGGGGCTTTCTTT.

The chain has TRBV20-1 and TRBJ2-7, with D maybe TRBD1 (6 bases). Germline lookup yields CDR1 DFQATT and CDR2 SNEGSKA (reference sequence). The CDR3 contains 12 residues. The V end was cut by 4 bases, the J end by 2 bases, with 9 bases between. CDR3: CSAIGGPYEQYF. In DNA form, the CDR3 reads TGCAGTGCTATAGGGGGACCCTACGAGCAGTACTTC.

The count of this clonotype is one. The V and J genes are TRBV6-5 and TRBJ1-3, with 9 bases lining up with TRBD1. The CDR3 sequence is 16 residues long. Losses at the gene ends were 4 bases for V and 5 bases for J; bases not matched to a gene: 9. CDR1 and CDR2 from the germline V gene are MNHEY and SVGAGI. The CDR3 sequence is CASSSGSTGGRNTIYF. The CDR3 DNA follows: TGTGCCAGCAGTTCGGGGTCGACAGGGGGAAGAAACACCATATATTTT.

The CDR3 DNA follows: TGTGCCAGCAGCTACCCTCAAATAACCTACGAGCAGTACTTC. Translating gives CASSYPQITYEQYF. The chain joins TRBV7-2 to TRBJ2-7; no definite D call. Germline V gene data show CDR1 as SGHTA and CDR2 as FQGNSA. This CDR3 contains 14 residues. With 4 bases removed from V and 2 bases from J, the gap between germline ends came to 12 bases.

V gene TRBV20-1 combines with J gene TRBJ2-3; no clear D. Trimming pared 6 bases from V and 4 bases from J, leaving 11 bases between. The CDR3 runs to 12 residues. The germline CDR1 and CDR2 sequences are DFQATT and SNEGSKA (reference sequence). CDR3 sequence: CSADRRADTQYF. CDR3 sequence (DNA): TGCAGTGCCGACCGCCGAGCAGATACGCAGTATTTT.

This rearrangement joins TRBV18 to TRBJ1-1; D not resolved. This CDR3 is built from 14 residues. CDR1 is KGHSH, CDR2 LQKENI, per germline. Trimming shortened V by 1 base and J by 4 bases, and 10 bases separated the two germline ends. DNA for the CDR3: TGTGCCAGCTCACCACAGGCGGTCACCACTGAAGCTTTCTTT. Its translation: CASSPQAVTTEAFF.

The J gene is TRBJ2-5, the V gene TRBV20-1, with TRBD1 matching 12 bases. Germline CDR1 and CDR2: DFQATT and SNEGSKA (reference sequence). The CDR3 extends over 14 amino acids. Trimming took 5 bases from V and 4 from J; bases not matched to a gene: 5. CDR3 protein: CSAWDRGRGETQYF. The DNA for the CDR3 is TGCAGTGCTTGGGACAGGGGGCGCGGAGAGACCCAGTACTTC.

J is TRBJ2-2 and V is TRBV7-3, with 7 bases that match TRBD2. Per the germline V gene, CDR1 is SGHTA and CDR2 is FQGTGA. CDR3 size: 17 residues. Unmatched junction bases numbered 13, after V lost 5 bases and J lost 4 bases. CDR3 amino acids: CASSLNLRGERTGELFF. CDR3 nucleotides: TGTGCCAGCAGCCTAAACCTCCGGGGGGAGCGCACCGGGGAGCTGTTTTTT.

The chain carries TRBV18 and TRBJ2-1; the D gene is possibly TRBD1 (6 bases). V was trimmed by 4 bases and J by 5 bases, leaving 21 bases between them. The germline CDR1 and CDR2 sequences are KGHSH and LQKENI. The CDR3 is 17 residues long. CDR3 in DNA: TGTGCCAGCTCACGGGCGGTAAGGACAGTCTTGGACAATGAGCAGTTCTTC. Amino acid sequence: CASSRAVRTVLDNEQFF. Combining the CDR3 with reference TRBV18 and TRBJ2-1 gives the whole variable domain NAGVMQNPRHLVRRRGQEARLRCSPMKGHSHVYWYRQLPEEGLKFMVYLQKENIIDESGMPKERFSAEFPKEGPSILRIQQVVRGDSAAYFCASSRAVRTVLDNEQFFGPGTRLTVL.

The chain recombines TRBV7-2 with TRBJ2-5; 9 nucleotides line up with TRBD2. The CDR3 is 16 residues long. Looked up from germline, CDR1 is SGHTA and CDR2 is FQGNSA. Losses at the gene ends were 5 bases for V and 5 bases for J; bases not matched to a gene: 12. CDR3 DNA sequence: TGTGCCAGCAGCCCGCAGCTAGCGGGATCGTGGGAGACCCAGTACTTC. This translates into CASSPQLAGSWETQYF.

The CDR3 spells CASLGTGTNEKLFF. Here the CDR3 DNA reads TGTGCCAGCCTGGGGACAGGAACTAATGAAAAACTGTTTTTT. The J gene is TRBJ1-4, the V gene TRBV7-9, with 8 bases lining up with TRBD1. Germline CDR1 SEHNR, CDR2 FQNEAQ (reference sequence). This CDR3 is built from 14 residues. V was pared by 8 bases and J by 1 base, with 3 bases of the junction left unmatched.

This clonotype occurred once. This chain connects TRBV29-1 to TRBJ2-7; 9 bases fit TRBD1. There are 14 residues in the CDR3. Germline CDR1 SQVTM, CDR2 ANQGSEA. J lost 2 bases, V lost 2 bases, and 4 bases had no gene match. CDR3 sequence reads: CSVERDRAPYEQYF. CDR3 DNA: TGCAGCGTTGAAAGGGACAGGGCCCCCTACGAGCAGTACTTC.

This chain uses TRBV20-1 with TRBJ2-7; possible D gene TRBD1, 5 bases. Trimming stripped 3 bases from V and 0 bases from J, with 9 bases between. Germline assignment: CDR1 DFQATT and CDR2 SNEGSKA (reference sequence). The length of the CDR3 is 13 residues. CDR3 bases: TGCAGTGCTAGCTTAGACAGCTCCTACGAGCAGTACTTC. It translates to CSASLDSSYEQYF.